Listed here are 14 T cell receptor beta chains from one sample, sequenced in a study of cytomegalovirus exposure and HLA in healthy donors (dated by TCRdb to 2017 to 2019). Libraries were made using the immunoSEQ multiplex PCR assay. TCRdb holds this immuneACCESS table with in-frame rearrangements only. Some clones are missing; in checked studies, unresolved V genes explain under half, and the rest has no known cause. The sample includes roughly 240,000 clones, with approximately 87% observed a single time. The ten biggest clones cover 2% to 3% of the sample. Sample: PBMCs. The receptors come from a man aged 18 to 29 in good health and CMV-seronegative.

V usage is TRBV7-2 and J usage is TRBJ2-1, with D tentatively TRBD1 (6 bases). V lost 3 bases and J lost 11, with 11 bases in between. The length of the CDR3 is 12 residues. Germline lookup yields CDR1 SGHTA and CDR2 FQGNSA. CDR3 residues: CASSFGTPKQFF. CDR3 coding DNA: TGTGCCAGCAGCTTTGGGACACCGAAGCAGTTCTTC. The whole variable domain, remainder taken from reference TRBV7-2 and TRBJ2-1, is GAGVSQSPSNKVTEKGKDVELRCDPISGHTALYWYRQSLGQGLEFLIYFQGNSAPDKSGLPSDRFSAERTGGSVSTLTIQRTQQEDSAVYLCASSFGTPKQFFGPGTRLTVL.

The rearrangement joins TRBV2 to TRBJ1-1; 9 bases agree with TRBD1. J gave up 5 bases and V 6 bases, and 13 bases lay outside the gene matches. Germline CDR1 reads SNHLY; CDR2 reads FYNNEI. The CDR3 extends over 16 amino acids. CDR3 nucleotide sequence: TGTGCCAGCAGGAAAAGGGACAGGGATGCGAGGACTGAAGCTTTCTTT. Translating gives CASRKRDRDARTEAFF.

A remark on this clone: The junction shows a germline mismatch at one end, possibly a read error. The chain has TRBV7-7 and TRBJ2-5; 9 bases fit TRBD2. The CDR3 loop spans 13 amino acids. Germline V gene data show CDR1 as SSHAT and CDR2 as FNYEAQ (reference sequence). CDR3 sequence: CASSLAGAETQYF. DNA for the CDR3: TGTGCTAGCAGCTTAGCGGGGGCGGAGACCCAGTACTTC.

CDR3 in amino acids: CASSTYTEAFF. Written as DNA, the CDR3 is TGTGCCAGCAGCACTTACACTGAAGCTTTCTTT. The rearrangement uses TRBV6-6 and TRBJ1-1, with D unclear. Germline V gene sequence: CDR1 MNHNY, CDR2 SVGAGI (reference sequence). V dropped 6 bases and J dropped 3 bases, with 5 bases sitting between them. The CDR3 runs 11 residues.

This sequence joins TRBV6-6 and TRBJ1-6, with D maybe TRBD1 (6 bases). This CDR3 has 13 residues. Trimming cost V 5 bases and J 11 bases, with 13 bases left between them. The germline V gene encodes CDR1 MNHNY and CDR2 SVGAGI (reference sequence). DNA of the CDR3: TGTGCCAGCAGTATCGGACAGTCGGCACCCCTCCACTTT. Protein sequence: CASSIGQSAPLHF.

This chain's CDR3 is CASSSRTGVNTEAFF. The DNA of the CDR3 is TGTGCCAGTAGTTCCCGGACAGGGGTGAACACTGAAGCTTTCTTT. The V and J genes are TRBV19 and TRBJ1-1; 9 bases align to TRBD1. The V segment lost 5 bases and the J segment 0 bases; nucleotides outside the gene matches: 4. The CDR3 covers 15 residues. Germline assignment: CDR1 LNHDA and CDR2 SQIVND (reference sequence).

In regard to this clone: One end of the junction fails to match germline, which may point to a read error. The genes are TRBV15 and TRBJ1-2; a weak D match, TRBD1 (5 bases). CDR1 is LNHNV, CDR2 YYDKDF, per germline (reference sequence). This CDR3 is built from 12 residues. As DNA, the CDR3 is TGTGCCACCAGCAGAGCAGGAGGGGCCGTCGGCTTC. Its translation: CATSRAGGAVGF.

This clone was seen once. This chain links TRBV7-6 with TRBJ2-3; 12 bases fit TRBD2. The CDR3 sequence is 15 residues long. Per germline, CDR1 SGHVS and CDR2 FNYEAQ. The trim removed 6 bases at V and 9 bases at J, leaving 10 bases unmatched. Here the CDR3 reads CASSPQRTSGVTQYF. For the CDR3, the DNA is TGTGCCAGCAGTCCCCAGAGGACTAGCGGGGTGACGCAGTATTTT.

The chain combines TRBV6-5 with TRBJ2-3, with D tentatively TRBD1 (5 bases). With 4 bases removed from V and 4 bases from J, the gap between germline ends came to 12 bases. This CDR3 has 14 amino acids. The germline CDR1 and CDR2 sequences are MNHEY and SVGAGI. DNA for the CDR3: TGTGCCAGCAGTTCAGGGTCGACCCCAGATACGCAGTATTTT. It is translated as CASSSGSTPDTQYF.

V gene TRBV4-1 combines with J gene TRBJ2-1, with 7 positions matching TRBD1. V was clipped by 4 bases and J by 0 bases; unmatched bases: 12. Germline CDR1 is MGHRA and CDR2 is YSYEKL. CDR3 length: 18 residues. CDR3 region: CASSPHSGTANSYNEQFF. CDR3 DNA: TGCGCCAGCAGCCCCCACTCTGGGACAGCCAACTCCTACAATGAGCAGTTCTTC.

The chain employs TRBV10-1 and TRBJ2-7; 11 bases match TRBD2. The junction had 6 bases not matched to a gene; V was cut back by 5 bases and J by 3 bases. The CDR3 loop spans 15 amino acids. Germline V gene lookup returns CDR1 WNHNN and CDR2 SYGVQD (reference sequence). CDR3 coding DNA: TGCGCCAGCAGTCAAGGGACTAGCGGCCTCTACGAGCAGTACTTC. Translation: CASSQGTSGLYEQYF.

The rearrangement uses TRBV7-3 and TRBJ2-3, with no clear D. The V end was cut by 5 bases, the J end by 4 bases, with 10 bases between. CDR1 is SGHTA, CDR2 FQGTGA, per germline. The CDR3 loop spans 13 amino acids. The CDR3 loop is CASSNRPPDTQYF. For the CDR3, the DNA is TGTGCCAGCAGCAATCGTCCCCCAGATACGCAGTATTTT.

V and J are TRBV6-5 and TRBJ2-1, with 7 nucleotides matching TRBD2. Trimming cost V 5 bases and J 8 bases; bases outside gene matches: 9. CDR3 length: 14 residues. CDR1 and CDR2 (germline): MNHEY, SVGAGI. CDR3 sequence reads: CASSPSGVTYEQFF. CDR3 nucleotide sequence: TGTGCCAGCAGTCCCAGCGGGGTTACGTATGAGCAGTTCTTC.

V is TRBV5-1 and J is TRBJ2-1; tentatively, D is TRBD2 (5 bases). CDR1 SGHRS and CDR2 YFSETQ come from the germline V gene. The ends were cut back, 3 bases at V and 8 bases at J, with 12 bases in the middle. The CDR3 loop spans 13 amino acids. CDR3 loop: CASSSSGSDEQFF. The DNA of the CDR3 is TGCGCCAGCAGCTCCTCGGGGAGCGATGAGCAGTTCTTC.